Sequencing of this T cell receptor beta chain was carried out in a study of T cell repertoires in cytomegalovirus infection. Study outcomes and limitations: HLA-C-restricted, CMV-specific TCR beta clonotypes were dominant ex vivo.

This clonotype was counted ten times or more. The target antigen is unknown. After removal of 9 bases from V and 3 bases from J, the junction contained 8 bases not matched to a gene. The CDR3 covers 14 residues. Germline V CDR1 and CDR2: MDHEN, SYDVKM. TCRdb reprocessed the reads via MiXCR and lists one record per CDR3 protein. Seen here are approximately 250,000 distinct CDR3 sequences, 6% to 8% observed once, and the top ten hold under 7%. Sequencing was performed on PBMCs. This chain connects TRBV28 to TRBJ2-7; 10 bases align to TRBD1. This clonotype was obtained from a human donor in good health (CMV status not recorded). Some clones in this sample may be carry-over from other donors' samples. The CDR3 DNA reads as TGTGCCAGTTTACCGGACAGGGGGGTCTACGAGCAGTACTTC. Amino acid sequence: CASLPDRGVYEQYF.